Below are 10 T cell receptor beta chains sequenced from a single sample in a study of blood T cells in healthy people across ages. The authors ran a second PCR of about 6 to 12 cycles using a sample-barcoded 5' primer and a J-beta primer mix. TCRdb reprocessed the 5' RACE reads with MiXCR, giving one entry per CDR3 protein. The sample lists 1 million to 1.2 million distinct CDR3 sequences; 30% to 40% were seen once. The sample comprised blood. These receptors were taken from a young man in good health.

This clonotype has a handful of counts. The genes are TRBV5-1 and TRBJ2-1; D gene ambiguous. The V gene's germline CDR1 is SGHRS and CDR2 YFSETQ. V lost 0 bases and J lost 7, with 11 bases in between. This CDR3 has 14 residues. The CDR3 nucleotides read TGCGCCAGCAGCTTGGGGCAGGCCTTAAATGAGCAGTTCTTC. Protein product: CASSLGQALNEQFF.

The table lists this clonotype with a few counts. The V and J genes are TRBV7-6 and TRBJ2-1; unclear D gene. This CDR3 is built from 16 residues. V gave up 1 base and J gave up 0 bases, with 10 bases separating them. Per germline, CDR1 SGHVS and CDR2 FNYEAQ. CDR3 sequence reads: CASSLEVESSYNEQFF. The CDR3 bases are TGTGCCAGCAGCTTAGAGGTTGAGAGCTCCTACAATGAGCAGTTCTTC.

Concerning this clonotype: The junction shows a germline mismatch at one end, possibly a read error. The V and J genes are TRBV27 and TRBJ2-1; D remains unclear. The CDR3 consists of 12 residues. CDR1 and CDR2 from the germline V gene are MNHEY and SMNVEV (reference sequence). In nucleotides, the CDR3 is TGTGTCAGCAGTCAAAGAGCCAATGAGCAGTTCTTC. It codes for CVSSQRANEQFF.

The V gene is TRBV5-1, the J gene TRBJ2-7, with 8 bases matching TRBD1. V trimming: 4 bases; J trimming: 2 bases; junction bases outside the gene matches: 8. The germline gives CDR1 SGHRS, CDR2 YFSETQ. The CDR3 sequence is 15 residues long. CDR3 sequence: CASSADRGRTYEQYF. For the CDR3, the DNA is TGCGCCAGCAGCGCTGACAGGGGTCGGACCTACGAGCAGTACTTC.

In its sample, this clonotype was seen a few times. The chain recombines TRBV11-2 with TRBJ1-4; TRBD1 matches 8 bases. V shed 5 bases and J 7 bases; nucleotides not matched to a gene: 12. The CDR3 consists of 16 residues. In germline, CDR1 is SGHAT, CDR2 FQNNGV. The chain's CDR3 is CASSTNPTGVGEKLFF. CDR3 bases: TGTGCCAGCAGCACAAACCCGACAGGGGTCGGTGAAAAACTGTTTTTT.

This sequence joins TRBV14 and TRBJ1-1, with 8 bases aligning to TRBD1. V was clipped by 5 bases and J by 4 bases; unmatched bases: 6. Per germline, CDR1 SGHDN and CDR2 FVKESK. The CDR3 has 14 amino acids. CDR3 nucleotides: TGTGCCAGCAGCTACGACGACAGGGGCACTGAAGCTTTCTTT. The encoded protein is CASSYDDRGTEAFF.

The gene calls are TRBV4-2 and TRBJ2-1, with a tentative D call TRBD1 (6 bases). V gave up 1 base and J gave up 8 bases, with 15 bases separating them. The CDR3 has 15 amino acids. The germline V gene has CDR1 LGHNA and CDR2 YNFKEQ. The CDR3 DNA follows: TGTGCCAGCAGCCAAGCTCGGAACAGGGTGCATGAGCAGTTCTTC. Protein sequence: CASSQARNRVHEQFF.

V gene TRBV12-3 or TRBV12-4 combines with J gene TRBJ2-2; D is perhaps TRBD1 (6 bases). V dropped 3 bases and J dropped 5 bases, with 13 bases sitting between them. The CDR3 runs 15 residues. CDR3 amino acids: CASSLGALRTGELFF. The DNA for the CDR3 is TGTGCCAGCAGTTTGGGGGCTCTGAGGACCGGGGAGCTGTTTTTT.

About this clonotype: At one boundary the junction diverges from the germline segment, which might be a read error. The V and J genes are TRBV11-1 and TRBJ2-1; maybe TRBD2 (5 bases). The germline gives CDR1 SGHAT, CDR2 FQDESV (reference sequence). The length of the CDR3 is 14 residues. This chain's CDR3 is CANSLTAGSPEQFF. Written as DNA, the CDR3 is TGTGCCAACAGCTTAACGGCTGGGAGTCCTGAGCAGTTCTTC.

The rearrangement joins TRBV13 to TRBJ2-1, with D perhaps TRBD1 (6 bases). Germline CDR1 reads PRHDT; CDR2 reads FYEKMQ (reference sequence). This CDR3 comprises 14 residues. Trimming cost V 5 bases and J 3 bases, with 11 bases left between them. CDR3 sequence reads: CASSLRTVYNEQFF. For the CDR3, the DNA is TGTGCCAGCAGCCTGAGGACAGTCTACAATGAGCAGTTCTTC.